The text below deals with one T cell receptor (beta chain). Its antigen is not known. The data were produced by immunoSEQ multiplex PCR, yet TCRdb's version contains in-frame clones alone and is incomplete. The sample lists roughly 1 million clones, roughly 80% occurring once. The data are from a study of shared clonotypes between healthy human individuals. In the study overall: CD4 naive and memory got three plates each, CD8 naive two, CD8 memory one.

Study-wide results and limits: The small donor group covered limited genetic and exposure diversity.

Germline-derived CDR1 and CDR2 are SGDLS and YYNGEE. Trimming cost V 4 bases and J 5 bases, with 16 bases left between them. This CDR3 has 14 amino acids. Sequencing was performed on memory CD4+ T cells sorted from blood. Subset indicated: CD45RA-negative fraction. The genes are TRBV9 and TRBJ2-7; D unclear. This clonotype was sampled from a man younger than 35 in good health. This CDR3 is CASSYQSSRDEQYF. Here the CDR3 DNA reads TGTGCCAGCAGCTACCAATCCTCGAGAGACGAGCAGTACTTC.